This TCR beta chain was identified in a study of blood T cell repertoires in COVID-19. In the study overall: The origin of the acute and convalescent COVID-19 samples was the United States, Italy and Spain. Nucleic acid was either cDNA or gDNA, and it came from T cells, B-cell-depleted T cells, or PBMCs.

Generated by immunoSEQ multiplex PCR, the TCRdb table keeps only in-frame clones and is missing some. The sample lists 200,000 to 300,000 clones, 87% occurring once. This CDR3 contains 13 residues. Germline values: CDR1 SQVTM, CDR2 ANQGSEA. V gave up 8 bases and J gave up 0 bases; unmatched junction bases: 6. V usage is TRBV29-1 and J usage is TRBJ1-2; TRBD1 agrees at 7 bases. The material sequenced was peripheral blood. This clonotype originated in a woman in her thirties or forties who had recovered from COVID-19. As DNA, the CDR3 is TGCAGCATTAATACAGGGGCTAACTATGGCTACACCTTC. This sequence encodes CSINTGANYGYTF. The complete variable domain, with remaining parts taken from reference TRBV29-1 and TRBJ1-2, reads SAVISQKPSRDICQRGTSLTIQCQVDSQVTMMFWYRQQPGQSLTLIATANQGSEATYESGFVIDKFPISRPNLTFSTLTVSNMSPEDSSIYLCSINTGANYGYTFGSGTRLTVV.